Listed below are T cell receptor beta chains from one sample, sequenced in a study of tumor and adjacent non-tumor tissue in lung cancer. MiXCR was run by TCRdb on the multiplex PCR reads, yielding one entry per CDR3 protein. This table has around 100,000 distinct CDR3 sequences, 50% to 70% appearing once. The sequenced material came from distant non-tumor lung tissue. The receptors stem from a man between 25 and 39 years old with non-small cell lung cancer. Both conserved end residues are part of each CDR3. A D gene is named only where the DNA matches it firmly. The size of a clone is reported for some rows only, either as once, few or many, or as a class for expanded clones.

>TRBV20-1|-|-|TRBJ2-3
CNAEVLSFSIDTQYF
TGCAATGCCGAAGTCCTCTCGTTTAGCATAGATACGCAGTATTTT
>TRBV12-3/TRBV12-4|-|once|TRBJ1-2
CASSVGLGRGYTF
TGTGCCAGCAGCGTCGGACTGGGGCGCGGCTACACCTTC
>TRBV4-1|TRBD2|-|TRBJ2-7
CASGQDGTGGTYEQYF
TGCGCCAGCGGCCAAGATGGGACGGGAGGTACGTACGAGCAATACTTC
>TRBV28|TRBD2|-|TRBJ2-3
CASSSSGRLGDKQYF
TGTGCCAGCAGTTCTAGCGGGAGATTGGGAGATAAGCAGTATTTT
>TRBV12-3/TRBV12-4|-|-|TRBJ2-7
CACSLGTYGQYF
TGTGCCTGCAGTTTGGGGACTTACGGGCAGTACTTC
>TRBV29-1|-|many|TRBJ2-4
CSVDGSGGHIQYF
TGCAGCGTCGACGGCTCCGGGGGGCACATTCAGTACTTC
>TRBV24-1|-|-|TRBJ2-1
CATSDSTRIYDEQFF
TGTGCCACCAGTGATTCTACCAGGATTTACGATGAGCAGTTCTTC
>TRBV11-2|-|few|TRBJ2-2
CASSRKSNTGELFF
TGTGCCAGCAGCAGGAAATCGAACACCGGGGAGCTGTTTTTT
>TRBV4-2|TRBD2|-|TRBJ2-3
CASSLFLLAGGGDTQYF
TGTGCCAGCAGCCTCTTTTTACTAGCGGGAGGGGGTGATACGCAGTATTTT
>TRBV24-1|-|-|TRBJ2-3
CASGSGTHTSTDTQYF
TGTGCCTCCGGTTCCGGGACACATACTAGCACAGATACGCAGTATTTT
>TRBV12-3/TRBV12-4|-|once|TRBJ2-7
CASSFSGLGTSKQYF
TGTGCCAGCAGTTTTTCCGGCCTCGGAACCTCCAAGCAGTACTTC
>TRBV6-5|TRBD1|-|TRBJ1-2
CASSDRERSDYGYTF
TGTGCCAGTAGCGACAGGGAGCGGTCTGACTATGGCTACACCTTC
>TRBV6-1|TRBD1|-|TRBJ2-1
CSSSELQGHTYNEQFF
TGTTCCAGCAGTGAACTACAGGGGCACACCTACAATGAGCAGTTCTTC
>TRBV4-2|-|-|TRBJ1-2
CVSSQEVAGQYDYNF
TGTGTCAGCAGCCAGGAAGTGGCTGGACAATACGACTACAACTTC
>TRBV20-1|TRBD1|-|TRBJ2-7
CSVGTATYEQHF
TGCAGCGTCGGGACAGCCACCTACGAGCAGCACTTC
>TRBV6-1|-|-|TRBJ2-4
CASSLGKGPTILAKNIQYF
TGTGCCAGCAGTCTAGGAAAGGGCCCAACGATCCTAGCCAAAAACATTCAGTACTTC
>TRBV6-2/TRBV6-3|TRBD2|many|TRBJ2-7
CASSYYKRGYEQYF
TGTGCCAGCAGTTACTACAAGCGGGGCTACGAGCAGTACTTC
>TRBV11-1|TRBD2|-|TRBJ2-2
CASSLGGRAGEPFF
TGTGCCAGCAGTTTAGGAGGGAGGGCCGGGGAGCCGTTTTTT
>TRBV4-3|-|-|TRBJ2-5
CASGQFSGQEIQYF
TGCGCCAGCGGCCAATTCTCGGGACAAGAGATCCAGTACTTC
>TRBV6-5|-|few|TRBJ2-1
CASSQDPLRVNEQFF
TGTGCCAGCAGCCAGGACCCCCTTCGTGTCAATGAGCAGTTCTTC
>TRBV20-1|-|-|TRBJ2-7
CSARGLSGRSYEQYF
TGCAGCGCTAGAGGGCTTAGCGGTCGCTCCTACGAGCAGTACTTC
>TRBV11-2|-|-|TRBJ1-2
CAISERAARLNYGYTF
TGTGCCATCAGCGAGCGGGCGGCAAGGCTTAACTATGGCTACACCTTC
>TRBV5-6|TRBD2|few|TRBJ2-1
CASSPPAGGRNEQFF
TGTGCCAGCAGCCCACCAGCGGGAGGGCGGAATGAGCAGTTCTTC
>TRBV11-3|-|-|TRBJ1-6
CVSNLGPAGSPLHF
TGTGTCAGCAACTTAGGCCCAGCGGGGTCACCCCTCCACTTC
>TRBV11-2|-|-|TRBJ1-6
CASSRGLDEGSHF
TGTGCCAGCAGCCGCGGCCTTGACGAGGGGTCCCACTTT
>TRBV20-1|-|-|TRBJ1-6
CSARDHRELGNNSPLHF
TGCAGTGCTAGAGATCACAGGGAACTAGGAAATAATTCACCCCTCCACTTT
>TRBV11-2|TRBD1|medium-sized|TRBJ2-1
CASSLDWRRGLGDEQFF
TGTGCCAGCAGCTTAGATTGGCGCAGGGGGCTTGGGGATGAGCAGTTCTTC
>TRBV5-1|-|-|TRBJ2-3
CASSPRIGESTNMQYF
TGCGCCAGCAGCCCCAGGATTGGGGAGAGCACAAATATGCAGTATTTT
>TRBV29-1|TRBD2|few|TRBJ2-2
CSVDGLAGVVGELFF
TGCAGCGTTGACGGTCTAGCGGGAGTTGTCGGGGAGCTGTTTTTT
>TRBV29-1|TRBD1|-|TRBJ2-2
CSVAPGQGHTRELLF
TGTAGCGTTGCCCCGGGACAGGGGCACACCCGGGAGCTGTTATTT
>TRBV6-6|-|-|TRBJ2-7
CASRSGGTSTYEHYF
TGTGCCAGCAGATCAGGCGGGACATCAACCTACGAGCATTACTTC
>TRBV5-6|-|-|TRBJ2-2
CVSSLVANIGELFF
TGTGTCAGCAGCTTGGTCGCCAACATCGGGGAGCTGTTTTTT
>TRBV19|TRBD1|few|TRBJ2-2
CASSIGTGVSTGELFF
TGTGCCAGTAGTATAGGGACAGGGGTCTCCACCGGGGAGCTGTTTTTT
>TRBV5-6|-|-|TRBJ2-3
CASSPRGSGGTSTDMQFF
TGTGCCAGCAGCCCCAGAGGGAGTGGGGGCACTAGCACAGATATGCAGTTTTTT
>TRBV7-8|TRBD2|-|TRBJ2-1
CACSLVGGGAGGEQFF
TGTGCCTGCAGCTTAGTTGGGGGAGGGGCGGGGGGTGAGCAGTTCTTC
>TRBV6-5|-|many|TRBJ1-2
CASRNLRANYGYTF
TGTGCCAGCAGGAATTTGCGGGCGAACTATGGCTACACCTTC
>TRBV12-3/TRBV12-4|-|-|TRBJ2-7
CASSSLFLEQYF
TGTGCCAGCAGTAGCCTTTTTCTCGAGCAGTACTTC
>TRBV6-1|TRBD1|-|TRBJ2-5
CASSEARTGGIGGTQYF
TGTGCCAGCAGTGAAGCTCGCACAGGGGGCATCGGAGGGACCCAGTACTTC
>TRBV11-2|-|-|TRBJ2-3
CASSLGWEDTQYF
TGTGCCAGCAGCCTTGGCTGGGAAGATACGCAATATTTT
>TRBV5-6|-|many|TRBJ1-1
CASTGNTEAFF
TGTGCCAGCACGGGGAACACTGAAGCTTTCTTT
>TRBV6-5|-|-|TRBJ2-2
CAGSAWDSRSGELLF
TGCGCCGGCAGTGCCTGGGACAGCCGATCGGGGGAGCTGCTTTTT
>TRBV12-3/TRBV12-4|-|-|TRBJ2-1
CASSTSGTLKQSF
TGTGCCAGCAGTACTTCCGGGACTCTGAAGCAGTCCTTC
>TRBV4-1|-|many|TRBJ2-1
CASSQGSFFGEQFF
TGCGCCAGCAGCCAGGGATCTTTCTTCGGTGAGCAGTTCTTC
>TRBV5-4|-|-|TRBJ1-2
CASSLVQGSHGYTF
TGTGCCAGCAGCTTGGTGCAGGGGAGTCATGGATACACCTTC
>TRBV6-1|TRBD1|once|TRBJ1-2
CDSSGVSQGRYDYTF
TGTGACAGCAGTGGGGTATCACAGGGGCGCTACGACTACACCTTC
>TRBV27|TRBD1|few|TRBJ1-4
CASSSRTGAEKLFF
TGTGCCAGCAGTTCTCGGACAGGGGCAGAAAAACTGTTTTTT
>TRBV6-5|-|few|TRBJ1-1
CASSYAGTEAFF
TGTGCCAGCAGTTACGCGGGGACTGAAGCTTTCTTT
>TRBV6-5|-|-|TRBJ2-3
CVSSYVTRADTQYF
TGTGTCAGCAGTTACGTGACTAGGGCAGATACGCAGTATTTT
>TRBV11-1|-|-|TRBJ2-1
CATNPRGSSYNEQFF
TGTGCCACCAATCCCCGGGGCAGCTCCTACAATGAGCAGTTCTTC
>TRBV20-1|-|-|TRBJ1-1
CSARPLDRNTEAFF
TGTAGTGCTAGACCTTTAGACCGGAACACTGAAGCTTTCTTT
>TRBV29-1|-|-|TRBJ1-5
CSVVRSNQPRHF
TGCAGCGTCGTTCGGAGCAATCAGCCCCGGCATTTT
>TRBV6-1|TRBD1|-|TRBJ2-7
CAGSERTGSPWYEQYF
TGTGCCGGCAGTGAAAGGACAGGGTCCCCTTGGTACGAGCAGTATTTC
>TRBV20-1|TRBD1|many|TRBJ1-5
CSAGRGWGSNQPQHF
TGCAGTGCCGGCAGGGGGTGGGGGAGCAATCAGCCCCAGCATTTT
>TRBV6-2/TRBV6-3|TRBD1|-|TRBJ2-6
CATSPRGPGANFLTF
TGTGCCACCAGTCCCAGGGGGCCTGGGGCCAATTTCCTGACTTTC
>TRBV6-1|-|many|TRBJ1-1
CASSEFLGDTEAFF
TGTGCCAGCAGTGAATTTCTAGGGGACACTGAAGCTTTCTTT
>TRBV11-2|-|-|TRBJ2-7
CTSNLGDGGYEHYF
TGTACCAGCAACTTAGGGGACGGAGGCTACGAGCACTACTTC
>TRBV11-3|-|medium-sized|TRBJ2-3
CASSREITDTQYF
TGTGCCAGCAGCCGAGAAATCACAGATACGCAGTATTTT
>TRBV4-1|-|-|TRBJ1-6
CASSPRGGLNSLLHF
TGTGCCAGTAGCCCCCGCGGGGGACTTAATTCACTCCTCCACTTT
>TRBV29-1|-|-|TRBJ2-3
CSALTTGGVRDTKYF
TGCAGTGCCCTCACGACAGGAGGTGTTCGAGATACGAAGTATTTT
>TRBV20-1|-|many|TRBJ2-5
CSATQAGKETQYF
TGCAGTGCTACCCAAGCTGGGAAAGAGACCCAGTACTTC